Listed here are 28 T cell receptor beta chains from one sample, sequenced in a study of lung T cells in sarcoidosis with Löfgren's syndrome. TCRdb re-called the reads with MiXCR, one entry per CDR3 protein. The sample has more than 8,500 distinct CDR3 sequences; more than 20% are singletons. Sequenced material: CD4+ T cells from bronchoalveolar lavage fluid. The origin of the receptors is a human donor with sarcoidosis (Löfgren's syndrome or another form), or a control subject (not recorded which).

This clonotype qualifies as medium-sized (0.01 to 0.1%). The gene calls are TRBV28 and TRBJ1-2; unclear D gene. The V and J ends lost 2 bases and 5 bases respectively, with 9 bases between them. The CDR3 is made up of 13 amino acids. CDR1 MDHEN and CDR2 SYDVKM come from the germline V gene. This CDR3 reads CASSLNSLYGYTF. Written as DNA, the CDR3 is TGTGCCAGCAGTTTAAACAGCCTGTATGGCTACACCTTC.

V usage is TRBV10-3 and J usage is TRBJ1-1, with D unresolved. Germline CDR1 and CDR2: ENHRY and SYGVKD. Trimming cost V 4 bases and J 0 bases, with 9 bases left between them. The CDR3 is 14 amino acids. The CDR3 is CAISGAALNTEAFF. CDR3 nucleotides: TGTGCCATCAGTGGTGCCGCGTTGAACACTGAAGCTTTCTTT.

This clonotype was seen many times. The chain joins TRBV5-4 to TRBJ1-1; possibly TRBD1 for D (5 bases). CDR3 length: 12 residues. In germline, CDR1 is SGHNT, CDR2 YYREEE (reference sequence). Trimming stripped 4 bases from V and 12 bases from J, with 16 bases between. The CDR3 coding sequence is TGTGCCAGCAGCCGAACGGGGGGGGAACCTTTCTTT. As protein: CASSRTGGEPFF.

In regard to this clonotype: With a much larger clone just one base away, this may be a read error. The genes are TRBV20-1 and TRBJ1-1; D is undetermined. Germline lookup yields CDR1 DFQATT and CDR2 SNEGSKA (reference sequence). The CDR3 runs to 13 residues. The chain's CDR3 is CIDDPQMNTEAFF. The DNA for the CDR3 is TGCATTGACGACCCCCAAATGAACACTGAAGCTTTCTTT.

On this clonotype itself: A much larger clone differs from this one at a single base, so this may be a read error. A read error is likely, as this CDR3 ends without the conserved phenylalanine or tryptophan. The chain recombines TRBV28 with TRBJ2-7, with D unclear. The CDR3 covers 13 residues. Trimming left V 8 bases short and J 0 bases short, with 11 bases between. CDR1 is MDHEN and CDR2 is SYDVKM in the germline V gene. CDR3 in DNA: TGTGCCAGCGCGGACCCAAGCTCCTACGAGCAGTACCTC. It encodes CASADPSSYEQYL.

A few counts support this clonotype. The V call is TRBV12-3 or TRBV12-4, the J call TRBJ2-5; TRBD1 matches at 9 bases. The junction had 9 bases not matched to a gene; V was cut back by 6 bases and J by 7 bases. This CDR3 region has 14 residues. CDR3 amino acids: CASRGTGTTGTQYF. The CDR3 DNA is TGTGCCAGCAGGGGGACAGGGACGACCGGGACCCAGTACTTC.

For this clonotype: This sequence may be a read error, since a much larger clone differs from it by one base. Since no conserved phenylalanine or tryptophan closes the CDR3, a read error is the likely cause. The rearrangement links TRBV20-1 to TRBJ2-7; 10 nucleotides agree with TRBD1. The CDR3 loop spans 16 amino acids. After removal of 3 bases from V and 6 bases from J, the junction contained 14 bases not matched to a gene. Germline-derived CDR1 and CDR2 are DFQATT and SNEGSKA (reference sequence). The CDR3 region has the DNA TGCAGTGCTAGGGACCGGGACAGGGGCCGTACGGGCGAGCAGTACTCC. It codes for CSARDRDRGRTGEQYS.

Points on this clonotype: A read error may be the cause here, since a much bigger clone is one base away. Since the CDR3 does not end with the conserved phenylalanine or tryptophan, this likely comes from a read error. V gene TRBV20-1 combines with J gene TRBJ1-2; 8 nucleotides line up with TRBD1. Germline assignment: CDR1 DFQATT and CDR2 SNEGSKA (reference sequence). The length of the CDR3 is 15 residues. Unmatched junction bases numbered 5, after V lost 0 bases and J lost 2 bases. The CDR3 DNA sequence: TGCAGTGCTAGAGATCCCAACAGGGGGAACTATGGCTACACCCTC. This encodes CSARDPNRGNYGYTL.

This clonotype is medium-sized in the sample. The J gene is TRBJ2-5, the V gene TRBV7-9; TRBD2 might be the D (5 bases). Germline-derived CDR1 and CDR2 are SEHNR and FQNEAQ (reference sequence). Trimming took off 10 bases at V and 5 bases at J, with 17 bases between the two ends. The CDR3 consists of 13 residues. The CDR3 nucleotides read TGTGCCACGACGACCACTAGGGCGGAGACCCAGTACTTC. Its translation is CATTTTRAETQYF.

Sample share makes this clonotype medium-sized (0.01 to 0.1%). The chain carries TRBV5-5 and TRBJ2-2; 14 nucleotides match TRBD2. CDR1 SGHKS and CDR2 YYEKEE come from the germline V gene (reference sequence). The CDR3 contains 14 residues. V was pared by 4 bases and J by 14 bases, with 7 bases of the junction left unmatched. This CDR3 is CASSPLTSGGALFF. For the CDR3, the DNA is TGTGCCAGCAGCCCGCTGACTAGCGGGGGGGCCCTGTTTTTT.

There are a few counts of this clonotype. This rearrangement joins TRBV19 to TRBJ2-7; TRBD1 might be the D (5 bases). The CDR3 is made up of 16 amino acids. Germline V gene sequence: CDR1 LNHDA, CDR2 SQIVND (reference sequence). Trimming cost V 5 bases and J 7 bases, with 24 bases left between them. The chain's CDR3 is CASSPTPQANVEEQYF. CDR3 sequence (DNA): TGTGCCAGTAGTCCCACCCCACAGGCGAACGTGGAGGAGCAGTACTTC.

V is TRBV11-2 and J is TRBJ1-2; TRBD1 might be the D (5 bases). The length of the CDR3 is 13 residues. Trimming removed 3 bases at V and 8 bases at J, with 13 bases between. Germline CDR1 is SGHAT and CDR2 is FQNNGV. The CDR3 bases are TGTGCCAGCAGCTTCGGCAGGGCGGACGGCTACACCTTC. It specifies CASSFGRADGYTF.

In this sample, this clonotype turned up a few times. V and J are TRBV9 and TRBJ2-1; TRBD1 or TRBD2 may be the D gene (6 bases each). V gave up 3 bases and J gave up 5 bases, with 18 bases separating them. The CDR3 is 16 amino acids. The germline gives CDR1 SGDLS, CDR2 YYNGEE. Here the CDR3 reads CASSGERGVYHNEQFF. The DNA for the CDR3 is TGTGCCAGCAGCGGGGAAAGGGGGGTATACCACAATGAGCAGTTCTTC.

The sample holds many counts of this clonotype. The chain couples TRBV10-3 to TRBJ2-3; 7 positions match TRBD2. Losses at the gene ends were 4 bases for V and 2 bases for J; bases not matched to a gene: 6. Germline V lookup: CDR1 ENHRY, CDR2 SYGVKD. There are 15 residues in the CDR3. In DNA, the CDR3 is TGTGCCATCAGTGGGGCTAGCGGCTACACAGATACGCAGTATTTT. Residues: CAISGASGYTDTQYF.

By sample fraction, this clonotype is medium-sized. The CDR3 reads CASSQLAQRGYTEAFF. The CDR3 nucleotides read TGTGCCAGCAGCCAACTAGCCCAACGGGGCTACACTGAAGCTTTCTTT. This chain connects TRBV3-1 to TRBJ1-1, with D tentatively TRBD1 (5 bases). Germline assignment: CDR1 LGHDT and CDR2 YNNKEL (reference sequence). The CDR3 runs 16 residues. Between the trimmed V and J ends, which lost 2 bases and 3 bases, there was a span of 16 bases. The entire variable domain, with the rest obtained from reference TRBV3-1 and TRBJ1-1, is as follows: DTAVSQTPKYLVTQMGNDKSIKCEQNLGHDTMYWYKQDSKKFLKIMFSYNNKELIINETVPNRFSPKSPDKAHLNLHINSLELGDSAVYFCASSQLAQRGYTEAFFGQGTRLTVV.

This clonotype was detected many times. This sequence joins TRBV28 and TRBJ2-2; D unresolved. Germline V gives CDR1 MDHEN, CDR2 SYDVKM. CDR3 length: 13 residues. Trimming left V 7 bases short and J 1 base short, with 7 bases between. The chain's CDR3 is CASIQLNTGELFF. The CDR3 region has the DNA TGTGCCAGCATTCAGCTGAACACCGGGGAGCTGTTTTTT.

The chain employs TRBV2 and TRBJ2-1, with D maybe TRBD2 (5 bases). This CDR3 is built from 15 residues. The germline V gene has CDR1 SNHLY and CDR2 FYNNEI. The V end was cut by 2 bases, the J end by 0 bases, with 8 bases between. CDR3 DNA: TGTGCCAGCAGTGAACAGCGGCTCTCCTACAATGAGCAGTTCTTC. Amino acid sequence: CASSEQRLSYNEQFF.

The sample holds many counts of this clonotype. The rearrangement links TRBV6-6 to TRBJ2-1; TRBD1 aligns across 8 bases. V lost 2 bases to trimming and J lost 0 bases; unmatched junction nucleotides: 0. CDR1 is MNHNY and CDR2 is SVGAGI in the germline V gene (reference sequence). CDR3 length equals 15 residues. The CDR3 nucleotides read TGTGCCAGCAGTTACACAGGGGGCTCCTACAATGAGCAGTTCTTC. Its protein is CASSYTGGSYNEQFF.

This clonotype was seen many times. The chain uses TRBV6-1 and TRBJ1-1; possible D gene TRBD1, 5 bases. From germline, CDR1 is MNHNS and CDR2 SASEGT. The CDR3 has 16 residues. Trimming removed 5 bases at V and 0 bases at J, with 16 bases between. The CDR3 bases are TGTGCCAGCAGTTCCTCTACGACAGCTATGAACACTGAAGCTTTCTTT. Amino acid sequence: CASSSSTTAMNTEAFF.

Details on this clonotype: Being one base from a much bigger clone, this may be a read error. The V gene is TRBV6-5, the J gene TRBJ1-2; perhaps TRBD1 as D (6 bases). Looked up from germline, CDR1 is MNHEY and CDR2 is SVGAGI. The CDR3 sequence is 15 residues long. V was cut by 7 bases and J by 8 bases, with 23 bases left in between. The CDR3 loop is CASNQRQDPEGGYTF. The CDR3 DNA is TGTGCCAGCAATCAGCGACAGGACCCAGAGGGAGGCTACACCTTC.

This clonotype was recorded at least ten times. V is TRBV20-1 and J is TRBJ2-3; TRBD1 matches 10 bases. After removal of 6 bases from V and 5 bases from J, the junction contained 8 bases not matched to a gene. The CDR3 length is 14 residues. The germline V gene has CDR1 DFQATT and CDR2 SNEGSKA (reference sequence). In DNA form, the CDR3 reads TGCAGTGCGCCGACAGGGGGCGCGGAAGATACGCAGTATTTT. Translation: CSAPTGGAEDTQYF.

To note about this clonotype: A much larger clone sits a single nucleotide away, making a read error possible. In DNA form, the CDR3 reads TGTGCCAGCACTCCGAAGGGGCTGAACTCCTATAATTCACCCCTCCACTTT. It encodes CASTPKGLNSYNSPLHF. The rearrangement joins TRBV2 to TRBJ1-6; tentatively, D is TRBD1 (5 bases). Trimming removed 7 bases at V and 0 bases at J, with 16 bases between. The CDR3 runs 17 residues. Germline loops: CDR1 SNHLY, CDR2 FYNNEI.

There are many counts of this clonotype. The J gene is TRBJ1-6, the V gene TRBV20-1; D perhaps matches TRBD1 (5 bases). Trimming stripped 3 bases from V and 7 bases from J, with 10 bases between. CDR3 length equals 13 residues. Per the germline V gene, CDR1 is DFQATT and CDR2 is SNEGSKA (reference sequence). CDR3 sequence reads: CSASGGANSPLHF. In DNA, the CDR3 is TGCAGTGCTAGCGGGGGAGCCAATTCACCCCTCCACTTT.

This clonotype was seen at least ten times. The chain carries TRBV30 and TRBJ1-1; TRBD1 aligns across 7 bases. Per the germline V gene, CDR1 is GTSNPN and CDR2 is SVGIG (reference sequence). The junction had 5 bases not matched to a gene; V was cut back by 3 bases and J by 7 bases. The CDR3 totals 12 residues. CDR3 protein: CAWRGTAFEAFF. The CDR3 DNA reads TGTGCCTGGAGGGGGACAGCCTTTGAAGCTTTCTTT.

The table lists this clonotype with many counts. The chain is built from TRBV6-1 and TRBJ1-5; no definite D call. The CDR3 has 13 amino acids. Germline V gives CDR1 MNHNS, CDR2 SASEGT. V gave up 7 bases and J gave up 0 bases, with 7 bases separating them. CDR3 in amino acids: CASKFDSNQPQHF. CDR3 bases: TGTGCCAGCAAATTTGATAGCAATCAGCCCCAGCATTTT.

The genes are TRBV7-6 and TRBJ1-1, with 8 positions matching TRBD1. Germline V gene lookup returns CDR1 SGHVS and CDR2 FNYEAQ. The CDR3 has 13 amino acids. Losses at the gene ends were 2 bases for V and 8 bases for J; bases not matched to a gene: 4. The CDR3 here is CASSLNAGGEAFF. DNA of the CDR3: TGTGCCAGCAGCTTAAACGCAGGGGGCGAAGCTTTCTTT.

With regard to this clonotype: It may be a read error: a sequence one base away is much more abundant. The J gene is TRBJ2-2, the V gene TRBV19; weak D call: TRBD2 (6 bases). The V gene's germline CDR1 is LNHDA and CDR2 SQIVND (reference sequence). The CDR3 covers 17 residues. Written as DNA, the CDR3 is TGTGCCAGTAGTATTGCCTGGGGGGTCGCGAACACCGGGGAGCCGTTTTTT. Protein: CASSIAWGVANTGEPFF.

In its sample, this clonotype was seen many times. CDR3 sequence reads: CASSKGQPQHF. The DNA of the CDR3 is TGTGCCAGCAGCAAGGGTCAGCCCCAGCATTTT. The chain recombines TRBV28 with TRBJ1-5; the D is unclear. Trimming pared 6 bases from V and 6 bases from J, leaving 6 bases between. Germline loops: CDR1 MDHEN, CDR2 SYDVKM. This CDR3 is built from 11 residues.